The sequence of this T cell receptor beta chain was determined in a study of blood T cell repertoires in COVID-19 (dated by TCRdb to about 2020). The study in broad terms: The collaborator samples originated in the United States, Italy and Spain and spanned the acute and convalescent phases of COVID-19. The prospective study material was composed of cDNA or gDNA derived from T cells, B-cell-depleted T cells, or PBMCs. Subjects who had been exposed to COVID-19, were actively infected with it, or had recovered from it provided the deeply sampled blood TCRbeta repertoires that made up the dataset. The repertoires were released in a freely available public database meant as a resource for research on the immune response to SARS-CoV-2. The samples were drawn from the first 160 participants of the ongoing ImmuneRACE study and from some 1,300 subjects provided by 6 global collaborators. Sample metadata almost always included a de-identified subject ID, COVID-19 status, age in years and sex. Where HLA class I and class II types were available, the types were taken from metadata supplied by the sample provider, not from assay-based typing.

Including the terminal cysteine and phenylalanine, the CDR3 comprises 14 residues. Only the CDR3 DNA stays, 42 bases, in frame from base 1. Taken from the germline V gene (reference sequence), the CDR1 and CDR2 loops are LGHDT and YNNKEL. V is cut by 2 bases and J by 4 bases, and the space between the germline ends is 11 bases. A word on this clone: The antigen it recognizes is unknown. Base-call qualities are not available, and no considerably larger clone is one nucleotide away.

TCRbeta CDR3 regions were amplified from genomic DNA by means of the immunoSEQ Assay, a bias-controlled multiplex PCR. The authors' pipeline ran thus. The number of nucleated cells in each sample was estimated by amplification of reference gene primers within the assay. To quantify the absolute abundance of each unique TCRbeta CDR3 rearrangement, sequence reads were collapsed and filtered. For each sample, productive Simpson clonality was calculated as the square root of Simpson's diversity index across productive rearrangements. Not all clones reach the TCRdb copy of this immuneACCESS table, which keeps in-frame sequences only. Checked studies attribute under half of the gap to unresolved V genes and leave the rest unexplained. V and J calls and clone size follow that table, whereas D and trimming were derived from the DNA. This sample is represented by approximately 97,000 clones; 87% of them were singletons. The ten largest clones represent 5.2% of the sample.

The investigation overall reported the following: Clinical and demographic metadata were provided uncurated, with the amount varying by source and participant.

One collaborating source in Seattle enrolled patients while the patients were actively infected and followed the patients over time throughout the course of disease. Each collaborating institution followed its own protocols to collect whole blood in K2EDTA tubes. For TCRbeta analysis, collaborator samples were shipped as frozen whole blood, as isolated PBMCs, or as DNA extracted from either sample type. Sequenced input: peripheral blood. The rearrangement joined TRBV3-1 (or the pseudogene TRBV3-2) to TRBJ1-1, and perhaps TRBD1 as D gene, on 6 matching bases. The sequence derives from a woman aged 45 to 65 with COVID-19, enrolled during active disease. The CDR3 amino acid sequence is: CASSQQGSGTEAFF. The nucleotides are TGTGCCAGCAGCCAACAGGGGTCCGGCACTGAAGCTTTCTTT.